These T cell receptor beta chains were read from a single sample in a study of T-cell reconstitution after alpha-beta-depleted transplantation in children. From the PCR reads, TCRdb called clonotypes with MiXCR, one entry per CDR3 protein. The sample gives 700,000 to 950,000 distinct CDR3 sequences, roughly 16% of which show up once; roughly 5% is in the top ten. The input for sequencing was PBMCs, mostly from graft donor cells, taken 360 days after TCRalphabeta/CD19-depleted stem cell transplant. These receptor sequences come from a male patient aged 10 to 17 who had a stem cell transplant for acute lymphoblastic leukemia, so the T cells may come from the graft donor. The CDR3 runs from the conserved cysteine through the conserved F or W. Each record gives: V gene, clone size, J gene, D gene, CDR3 DNA, CDR3 protein. The D gene is left open where the match is weak. A clone size is listed for some rows: how often the clone was seen (once, few, many), or a class if it is expanded.

V: TRBV7-6; size: few; J: TRBJ2-6; D: -; DNA: TGTGCCAGCAGCTTCGGACCTAACGTCCTGACTTTC; CDR3: CASSFGPNVLTF
V: TRBV19; size: -; J: TRBJ2-1; D: TRBD1; DNA: TGTGCCAGTAGTGTGACAGGGGGACTGGTTGAGCAGTTCTTC; CDR3: CASSVTGGLVEQFF
V: TRBV7-9; size: -; J: TRBJ1-4; D: -; DNA: TGTGCCAGCAGCTTCCTAGAGAGGGGCACTAATGAAAAACTGTTTTTT; CDR3: CASSFLERGTNEKLFF
V: TRBV7-2; size: few; J: TRBJ2-3; D: -; DNA: TGTGCCAGCAGCTCCCAACTCACAGATACGCAGTATTTT; CDR3: CASSSQLTDTQYF
V: TRBV29-1; size: many; J: TRBJ2-3; D: -; DNA: TGCAGCGTTGTTAGGAGGGCCGCGACACTGAGCACAGATACGCAGTATTTT; CDR3: CSVVRRAATLSTDTQYF
V: TRBV29-1; size: -; J: TRBJ2-2; D: -; DNA: TGCAGCGCCCTCCGGGTAGGAAGGTTGGACACCGGGGAGCTGTTTTTT; CDR3: CSALRVGRLDTGELFF
V: TRBV5-1; size: many; J: TRBJ2-6; D: -; DNA: TGCGCCAGCAGCTTGGACGGGGCTGGGGCCAACGTCCTGACTTTC; CDR3: CASSLDGAGANVLTF
V: TRBV15; size: few; J: TRBJ1-1; D: -; DNA: TGTGCCACCAGCAGAGAACAGCTTGAAGCTTTCTTT; CDR3: CATSREQLEAFF
V: TRBV12-3/TRBV12-4; size: -; J: TRBJ2-1; D: TRBD2; DNA: TGTGCCAGCAGTTTACTCCCGAAGGGCGGGAGCTCCTACAATGAGCAGTTCTTC; CDR3: CASSLLPKGGSSYNEQFF
V: TRBV12-3/TRBV12-4; size: few; J: TRBJ2-1; D: -; DNA: TGTGCCAGCAGTTTTTGGGCTAGCGTCTACAATGAGCAGTTCTTC; CDR3: CASSFWASVYNEQFF
V: TRBV5-1; size: few; J: TRBJ2-1; D: TRBD2; DNA: TGCGCCAGCAGCTTGGGTTGGGCGGGAGAACGGGATTATGAGCAGTTCTTC; CDR3: CASSLGWAGERDYEQFF